This T cell receptor beta chain was retrieved from a study of shared clonotypes between healthy human individuals. About the research overall: Donor composition was a couple of women and a few men, aged 18 to 49.

This CDR3 is 15 amino acids long. After removal of 2 bases from V and 7 bases from J, the junction contained 9 bases not matched to a gene. Germline CDR1 is SGHTA and CDR2 is FQGNSA. Broader study findings: Apart from blood, nothing was sampled; tissue repertoires likely differ.

As regards this clone: Its specificity is not known.

Profiling relied on immunoSEQ multiplex PCR, and the TCRdb table lists in-frame clones only, not all of them. The profile shows about 1 million clones, around 74% of them singletons. V usage is TRBV7-2 and J usage is TRBJ2-7; 9 bases fit TRBD2. The sequence was obtained from a man aged 18-30 years in good health. The sequencing sample was made of memory CD4+ T cells sorted from blood. Subset of the sample: CD45RA-negative fraction. CDR3 nucleotide sequence: TGTGCCAGCAGCTTATCGGCGGGAGGGCCGGGGGAGCAGTACTTC. Translation gives CASSLSAGGPGEQYF.